Listed here are 24 T cell receptor beta chains from one sample, sequenced in a study of memory B cells and T cells in multiple sclerosis. This table comes from immunoSEQ multiplex PCR, and its TCRdb copy is limited to in-frame clones, with some not included. The sample contains over 10,000 clones, 80% to 90% of which appear only once. Antigen specificity for these receptors is unknown. After stimulus-free culture, autoproliferating CFSE-dim and non-proliferating CFSE-high T cells were sequenced separately. Approximately 5x10^7 CFSE-labeled PBMCs were cultured less than eight days unstimulated, then replicate wells were pooled. Sequenced: PBMCs from blood kept in culture. The receptors stem from a human donor with multiple sclerosis.

The chain has TRBV27 and TRBJ2-1; weak D call: TRBD1 (6 bases). Germline CDR1 reads MNHEY; CDR2 reads SMNVEV (reference sequence). The V gene lost 5 bases and the J gene lost 12 bases, with 14 bases spanning the gap. CDR3 length: 12 amino acids. The CDR3 sequence is CASSSTRGRQFF. CDR3 coding DNA: TGTGCCAGCAGTAGTACCAGGGGTCGGCAGTTCTTC.

The chain employs TRBV4-1 and TRBJ2-5, with TRBD2 identical over 12 bases. V lost 0 bases to trimming and J lost 2 bases; unmatched junction nucleotides: 4. Germline CDR1 is MGHRA and CDR2 is YSYEKL. CDR3 length: 17 residues. The CDR3 DNA is TGCGCCAGCAGCCAAGATCCCGGACTAGCGGGACAAGAGACCCAGTACTTC. Translated, it gives CASSQDPGLAGQETQYF.

This clone was found a few times. The J gene is TRBJ1-6, the V gene TRBV28; unclear D gene. The CDR3 covers 14 residues. Germline V CDR1 and CDR2: MDHEN, SYDVKM. V was shortened by 6 bases and J by 13 bases, with 19 bases between the two germline ends. CDR3 bases: TGTGCCAGCAGCCCAACGGAGGGAGGTAGGCCCCTCCACTTT. Protein product: CASSPTEGGRPLHF.

The rearrangement uses TRBV2 and TRBJ2-7; tentatively, D is TRBD1 (5 bases). The CDR3 consists of 13 residues. Germline V gives CDR1 SNHLY, CDR2 FYNNEI. V was pared by 7 bases and J by 7 bases, with 17 bases between. The CDR3 nucleotides are TGTGCCAGCACGTTGCATCCGAAGGGGGAGCAGTACTTC. Its protein product is CASTLHPKGEQYF.

This clone showed up just once. J is TRBJ1-2 and V is TRBV18, with a tentative D call TRBD1 (5 bases). The germline gives CDR1 KGHSH, CDR2 LQKENI. CDR3 size: 17 residues. Deletions cut 4 bases from V and 2 bases from J, with 20 bases between. The CDR3 protein is CASSQVEKGAHNYGYTF. The CDR3 nucleotides read TGTGCCAGCTCACAAGTGGAAAAAGGGGCTCACAACTATGGCTACACCTTC.

The chain has TRBV7-2 and TRBJ2-1, with 8 bases identical to TRBD1. Unmatched junction bases numbered 10, after V lost 2 bases and J lost 7 bases. Germline V lookup: CDR1 SGHTA, CDR2 FQGNSA. The CDR3 loop spans 16 amino acids. The CDR3 here is CASSLLAGGFWNEQFF. Written as DNA, the CDR3 is TGTGCCAGCAGCTTATTGGCAGGGGGCTTTTGGAATGAGCAGTTCTTC.

This clone was counted a single time. The chain employs TRBV13 and TRBJ1-3, with D maybe TRBD1 (5 bases). This CDR3 has 15 residues. The ends were cut back, 4 bases at V and 2 bases at J, with 12 bases in the middle. The germline CDR1 and CDR2 sequences are PRHDT and FYEKMQ (reference sequence). This chain's CDR3 is CASSSGTNPGNTIYF. The CDR3, as DNA: TGTGCCAGCAGCTCTGGGACGAACCCTGGAAACACCATATATTTT.

This clone was found a few times. The genes are TRBV4-1 and TRBJ2-1, with 13 bases fitting TRBD2. V gave up 0 bases and J gave up 9 bases; unmatched junction bases: 11. The germline gives CDR1 MGHRA, CDR2 YSYEKL. This CDR3 is 18 amino acids long. The CDR3: CASSQDLFGLAGVAEQFF. The CDR3 DNA reads as TGCGCCAGCAGCCAAGACCTATTCGGACTAGCGGGAGTGGCTGAGCAGTTCTTC.

The J gene is TRBJ1-5, the V gene TRBV19; TRBD1 matches at 7 bases. V lost 8 bases to trimming and J lost 7 bases; unmatched junction nucleotides: 14. This CDR3 comprises 15 residues. Germline V CDR1 and CDR2: LNHDA, SQIVND (reference sequence). CDR3 coding DNA: TGTGCCAGTGCCCCGCAGGGGGTAGGGGGACAGCCCCAGCATTTT. Translated: CASAPQGVGGQPQHF.

This clone appeared a single time. CDR3 coding DNA: TGTGCCAGCAGGACTAGCGTGCCAGATACGCAGTATTTT. Translation: CASRTSVPDTQYF. V gene TRBV7-2 combines with J gene TRBJ2-3; TRBD2 aligns across 8 bases. The CDR3 covers 13 residues. Germline assignment: CDR1 SGHTA and CDR2 FQGNSA. J was trimmed by 4 bases and V by 6 bases; bases with no gene match: 3.

The chain carries TRBV7-2 and TRBJ2-1; 11 nucleotides align to TRBD1. The V and J ends lost 1 base and 5 bases, in that order; junction bases with no gene match: 1. The CDR3 extends over 15 amino acids. The germline V gene has CDR1 SGHTA and CDR2 FQGNSA. The CDR3 DNA is TGTGCCAGCAGCTTAGGGACAGGGGGCCACAATGAGCAGTTCTTC. Amino acid sequence: CASSLGTGGHNEQFF.

V is TRBV28 and J is TRBJ1-4; 10 positions agree with TRBD1. From germline, CDR1 is MDHEN and CDR2 SYDVKM. The junction had 5 bases not matched to a gene; V was cut back by 5 bases and J by 2 bases. The CDR3 runs to 16 residues. The CDR3 sequence is CASSRPDRGTNEKLFF. DNA of the CDR3: TGTGCCAGCAGTAGGCCGGACAGGGGGACTAATGAAAAACTGTTTTTT.

This clone showed up just once. V usage is TRBV7-2 and J usage is TRBJ2-6, with 8 bases lining up with TRBD2. CDR1 is SGHTA and CDR2 is FQGNSA in the germline V gene. J gave up 1 base and V 7 bases, and 9 bases lay outside the gene matches. The CDR3 consists of 17 residues. Here the CDR3 DNA reads TGTGCCAGCATTCCAATAGCGGGATTATCTGGGGCCAACGTCCTGACTTTC. It codes for CASIPIAGLSGANVLTF.

This chain connects TRBV6-5 to TRBJ2-5, with D unresolved. In germline, CDR1 is MNHEY, CDR2 SVGAGI. This CDR3 spans 13 amino acids. The V end was cut by 0 bases, the J end by 4 bases, with 6 bases between. The CDR3 region has the DNA TGTGCCAGCAGTTACTCCCCCGGAGAGACCCAGTACTTC. Translating it yields CASSYSPGETQYF.

The rearrangement joins TRBV5-1 to TRBJ2-7; 9 nucleotides line up with TRBD1. Trimming at V came to 8 bases and at J to 2 bases, leaving 8 bases not matched to a gene. The CDR3 covers 14 residues. Germline V gene data show CDR1 as SGHRS and CDR2 as YFSETQ. The CDR3 spells CASEPGQGAYEQYF. CDR3 nucleotide sequence: TGCGCCAGTGAACCGGGACAGGGTGCCTACGAGCAGTACTTC.

This rearrangement joins TRBV25-1 to TRBJ2-7; D is ambiguous. Germline CDR1 MGHDK, CDR2 SYGVNS. The V and J ends lost 5 bases and 6 bases respectively, with 5 bases between them. The CDR3 length is 10 residues. CDR3 sequence: CASSQVEQYF. As DNA, the CDR3 is TGTGCCAGCAGTCAAGTCGAGCAGTACTTC.

The V and J genes are TRBV10-1 and TRBJ2-3; TRBD2 matches at 8 bases. Losses at the gene ends were 7 bases for V and 13 bases for J; bases not matched to a gene: 16. Germline CDR1 reads WNHNN; CDR2 reads SYGVQD (reference sequence). This CDR3 has 14 residues. The CDR3 region has the DNA TGCGCCAGCAACGGCGGGCTAGCGGGCTCATCGAAGTATTTT. The encoded protein is CASNGGLAGSSKYF.

This clone was recorded a few times. The V and J genes are TRBV19 and TRBJ2-7, with TRBD2 matching over 13 bases. Germline CDR1 is LNHDA and CDR2 is SQIVND (reference sequence). The CDR3 is 17 amino acids. V lost 6 bases to trimming and J lost 4 bases; unmatched junction nucleotides: 12. CDR3 nucleotide sequence: TGTGCCAGTAGCCAATTTGGACTAGCGGGAGCGCCGTACGAGCAGTACTTC. It encodes CASSQFGLAGAPYEQYF.

This sequence joins TRBV6-1 and TRBJ1-1; D is perhaps TRBD1 (6 bases). V gave up 6 bases and J gave up 1 base, with 15 bases separating them. This CDR3 is built from 15 residues. Germline V gene lookup returns CDR1 MNHNS and CDR2 SASEGT. The CDR3 nucleotides read TGTGCCAGCAGCCTCTGGGGGGGGCGGAACACTGAAGCTTTCTTT. Translation gives CASSLWGGRNTEAFF.

The chain carries TRBV7-2 and TRBJ2-7; D may match TRBD1 or TRBD2 (5 bases each). This CDR3 comprises 14 residues. From germline, CDR1 is SGHTA and CDR2 FQGNSA. Trimming removed 5 bases from V and 2 bases from J, with 13 bases in between. The CDR3 here is CASSPSWGTYEQYF. The CDR3 region has the DNA TGTGCCAGCAGCCCCTCCTGGGGGACCTACGAGCAGTACTTC. Based on the CDR3 plus reference TRBV7-2 and TRBJ2-7, the full variable domain is GAGVSQSPSNKVTEKGKDVELRCDPISGHTALYWYRQSLGQGLEFLIYFQGNSAPDKSGLPSDRFSAERTGGSVSTLTIQRTQQEDSAVYLCASSPSWGTYEQYFGPGTRLTVT.

The chain combines TRBV7-2 with TRBJ1-1; D uncertain. With 2 bases removed from V and 3 bases from J, the gap between germline ends came to 10 bases. Germline CDR1 SGHTA, CDR2 FQGNSA. This CDR3 is built from 14 residues. CDR3 region: CASSLRPGDTEAFF. In DNA form, the CDR3 reads TGTGCCAGCAGCTTAAGACCTGGGGACACTGAAGCTTTCTTT.

The chain is built from TRBV14 and TRBJ2-2, with a tentative D call TRBD2 (7 bases). Germline V gene sequence: CDR1 SGHDN, CDR2 FVKESK. CDR3 size: 15 residues. Trimming removed 1 base from V and 5 bases from J, with 11 bases in between. CDR3 bases: TGTGCCAGCAGCCAAGCGGGGGGCCCAACCGGGGAGCTGTTTTTT. This encodes CASSQAGGPTGELFF.

The chain couples TRBV7-3 to TRBJ2-1; D may be TRBD1 (6 bases). With 5 bases removed from V and 4 bases from J, the gap between germline ends came to 15 bases. Looked up from germline, CDR1 is SGHTA and CDR2 is FQGTGA. The CDR3 contains 15 residues. In nucleotides, the CDR3 is TGTGCCAGCAGCCCAGAGGGGGATAAGTACAATGAGCAGTTCTTC. Residues: CASSPEGDKYNEQFF.

The chain links TRBV15 to TRBJ1-5; D possibly corresponds to TRBD1 (5 bases). Trimming stripped 0 bases from V and 3 bases from J, with 15 bases between. Germline V lookup: CDR1 LNHNV, CDR2 YYDKDF (reference sequence). CDR3 size: 17 residues. The DNA for the CDR3 is TGTGCCACCAGCAGAGACTATCTTGGGGGACCCAATCAGCCCCAGCATTTT. Its translation is CATSRDYLGGPNQPQHF. The variable domain in full, with the rest retrieved from reference TRBV15 and TRBJ1-5, is DAMVIQNPRYQVTQFGKPVTLSCSQTLNHNVMYWYQQKSSQAPKLLFHYYDKDFNNEADTPDNFQSRRPNTSFCFLDIRSPGLGDTAMYLCATSRDYLGGPNQPQHFGDGTRLSIL.